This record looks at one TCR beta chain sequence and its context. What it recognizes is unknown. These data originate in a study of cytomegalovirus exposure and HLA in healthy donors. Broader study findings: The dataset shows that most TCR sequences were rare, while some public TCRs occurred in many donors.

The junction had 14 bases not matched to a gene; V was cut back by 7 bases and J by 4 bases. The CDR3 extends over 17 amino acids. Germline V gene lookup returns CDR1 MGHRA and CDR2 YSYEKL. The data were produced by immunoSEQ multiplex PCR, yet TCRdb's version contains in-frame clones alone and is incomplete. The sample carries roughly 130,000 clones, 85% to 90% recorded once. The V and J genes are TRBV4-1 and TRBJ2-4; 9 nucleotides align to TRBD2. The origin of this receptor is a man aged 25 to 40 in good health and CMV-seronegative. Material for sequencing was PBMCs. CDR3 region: CASTAAGGGEEKNIQYF. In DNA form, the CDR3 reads TGCGCCAGCACCGCCGCGGGGGGGGGCGAGGAGAAAAACATTCAGTACTTC.